This TCR beta chain was profiled in a study of CD8 T cells in ankylosing spondylitis. Whole-study findings and limits: Fewer than ten highly homologous variants made up a TCR beta motif, and this motif appeared characteristic of ankylosing spondylitis blood. Relatively scarce in peripheral blood, disease-linked clones were CD8+.

The CDR3 runs 15 residues. Trimming removed 0 bases from V and 0 bases from J, with 6 bases in between. CDR1 SEHNR and CDR2 FQNEAQ come from the germline V gene (reference sequence). This clonotype was counted a few times. Its specificity is unknown. TCRdb reprocessed the 5' RACE reads with MiXCR, giving one entry per CDR3 protein. In the table there are fewer than 130,000 distinct CDR3 sequences, around 24% of which are singletons. The sequence was collected from a male donor with ankylosing spondylitis. Sequencing was carried out using synovial fluid, either unsorted or a sorted T cell fraction (not recorded which). This sequence joins TRBV7-9 and TRBJ1-3; D is unclear. The CDR3 coding sequence is TGTGCCAGCAGCTTAGCCCCGAGCTCTGGAAACACCATATATTTT. It is translated as CASSLAPSSGNTIYF.